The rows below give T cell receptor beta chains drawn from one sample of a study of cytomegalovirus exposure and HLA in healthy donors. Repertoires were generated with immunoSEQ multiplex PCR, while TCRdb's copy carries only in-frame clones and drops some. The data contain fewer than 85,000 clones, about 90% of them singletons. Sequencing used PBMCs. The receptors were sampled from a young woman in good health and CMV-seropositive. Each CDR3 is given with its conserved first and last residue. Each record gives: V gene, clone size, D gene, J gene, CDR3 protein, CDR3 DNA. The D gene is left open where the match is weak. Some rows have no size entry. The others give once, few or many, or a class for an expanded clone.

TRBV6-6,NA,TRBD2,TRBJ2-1,CASSYQQASGGREQFF,TGTGCCAGCAGTTATCAACAGGCTAGCGGGGGAAGAGAGCAGTTCTTC
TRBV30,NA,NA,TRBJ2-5,CAWTLQETQYF,TGTGCCTGGACCCTACAAGAGACCCAGTACTTC
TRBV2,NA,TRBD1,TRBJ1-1,CASSEKSGGTEAFF,TGTGCCAGCAGTGAGAAGTCAGGGGGCACTGAAGCTTTCTTT
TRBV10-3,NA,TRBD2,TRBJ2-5,CAISVGAGGYQETQYF,TGTGCCATCAGTGTAGGAGCGGGGGGATACCAAGAGACCCAGTACTTC
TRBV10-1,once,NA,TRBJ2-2,CASSEGNTGELFF,TGCGCCAGTAGTGAGGGCAACACCGGGGAGCTGTTTTTT
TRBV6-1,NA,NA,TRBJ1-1,CATGEGGTEAFF,TGTGCCACCGGTGAGGGAGGCACTGAAGCTTTCTTT
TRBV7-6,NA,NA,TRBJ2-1,CASSARGSYNEQFF,TGTGCCAGCAGCGCCAGAGGCTCCTACAATGAGCAGTTCTTC
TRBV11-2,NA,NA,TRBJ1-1,CASSSRRAGVGTEAFF,TGTGCCAGCAGCTCCCGGCGGGCGGGAGTTGGGACTGAAGCTTTCTTT
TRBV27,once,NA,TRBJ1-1,CASSSRPGVGTEAFF,TGTGCCAGCAGTTCCCGCCCAGGCGTGGGCACTGAAGCTTTCTTT
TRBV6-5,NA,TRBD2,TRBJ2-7,CASTTWGGNYEQYF,TGTGCCAGTACCACCTGGGGAGGGAACTACGAGCAGTACTTC
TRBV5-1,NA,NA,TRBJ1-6,CASSLAPGSYNSPLHF,TGCGCCAGCAGCTTAGCACCGGGCTCCTATAATTCACCCCTCCACTTT
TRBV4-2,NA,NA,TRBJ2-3,CASSQELASGTDTQYF,TGTGCCAGCAGCCAAGAGTTGGCTAGCGGCACAGATACGCAGTATTTT
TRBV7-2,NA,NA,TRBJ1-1,CASSLGATNTEAFF,TGTGCCAGCAGCTTAGGGGCGACGAACACTGAAGCTTTCTTT